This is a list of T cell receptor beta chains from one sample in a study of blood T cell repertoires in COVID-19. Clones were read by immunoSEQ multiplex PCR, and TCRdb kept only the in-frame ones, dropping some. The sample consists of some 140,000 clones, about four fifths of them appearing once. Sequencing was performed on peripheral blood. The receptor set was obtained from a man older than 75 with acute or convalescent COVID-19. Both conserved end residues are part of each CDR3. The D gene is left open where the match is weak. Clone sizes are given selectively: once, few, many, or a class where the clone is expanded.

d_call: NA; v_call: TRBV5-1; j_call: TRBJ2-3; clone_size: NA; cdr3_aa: CASSLAGSTDTQYF; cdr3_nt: TGCGCCAGCAGCTTGGCAGGGTCGACAGATACGCAGTATTTT
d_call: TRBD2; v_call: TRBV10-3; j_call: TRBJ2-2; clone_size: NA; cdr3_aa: CAISERGEDGELFF; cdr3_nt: TGTGCCATCAGCGAGCGGGGGGAGGACGGGGAGCTGTTTTTT
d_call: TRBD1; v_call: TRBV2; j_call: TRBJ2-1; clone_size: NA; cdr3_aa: CASSGQGGNEQFF; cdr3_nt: TGTGCCAGCTCCGGACAGGGAGGTAATGAGCAGTTCTTC
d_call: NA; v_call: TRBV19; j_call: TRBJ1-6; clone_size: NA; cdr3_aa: CASRSGDLYNSPLHF; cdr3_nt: TGTGCCAGTAGATCGGGGGACCTCTATAATTCACCCCTCCACTTT
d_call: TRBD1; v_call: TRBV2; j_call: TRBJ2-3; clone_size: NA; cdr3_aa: CASSEGDSSTDTQYF; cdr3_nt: TGTGCCAGCAGTGAAGGGGACAGTTCCACAGATACGCAGTATTTT
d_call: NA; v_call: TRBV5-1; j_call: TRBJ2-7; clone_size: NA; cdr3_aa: CASSQTGLRDEQYF; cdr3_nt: TGCGCCAGCAGCCAAACGGGACTCAGGGACGAGCAGTACTTC
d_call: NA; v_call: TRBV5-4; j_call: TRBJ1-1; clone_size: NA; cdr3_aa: CASSLAGGVRTEAFF; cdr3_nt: TGTGCCAGCAGCTTGGCCGGCGGGGTGCGGACTGAAGCTTTCTTT
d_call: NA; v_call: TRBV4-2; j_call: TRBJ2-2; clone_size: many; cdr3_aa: CASSPIGQTNTGELFF; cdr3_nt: TGTGCCAGCAGCCCCATCGGACAGACCAACACCGGGGAGCTGTTTTTT
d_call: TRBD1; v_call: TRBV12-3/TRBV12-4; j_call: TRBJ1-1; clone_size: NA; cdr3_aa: CASSRDRGTEAFF; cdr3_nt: TGTGCCAGCAGTCGGGACAGGGGCACTGAAGCTTTCTTT
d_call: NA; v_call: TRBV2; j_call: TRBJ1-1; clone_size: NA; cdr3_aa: CASGPLGGAYTEAFF; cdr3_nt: TGTGCCAGTGGCCCTTTGGGAGGGGCTTATACTGAAGCTTTCTTT
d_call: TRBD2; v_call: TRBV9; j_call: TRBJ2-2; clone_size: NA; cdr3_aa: CASSPHVGGGATTGELFF; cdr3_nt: TGTGCCAGCAGCCCACACGTGGGCGGGGGGGCGACCACCGGGGAGCTGTTTTTT
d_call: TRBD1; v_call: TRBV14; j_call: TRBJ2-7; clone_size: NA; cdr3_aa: CASSPGQSYEQYF; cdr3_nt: TGTGCCAGCAGCCCGGGACAGTCCTACGAGCAGTACTTC
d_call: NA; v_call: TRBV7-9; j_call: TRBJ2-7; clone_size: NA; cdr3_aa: CASSLGRVLGVESEQYF; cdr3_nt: TGTGCCAGCAGCTTAGGCCGAGTGTTGGGAGTTGAGTCCGAGCAGTACTTC
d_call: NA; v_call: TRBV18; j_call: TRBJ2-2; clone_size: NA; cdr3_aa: CASSPRSANTGELFF; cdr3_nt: TGTGCCAGCTCACCACGGAGCGCGAACACCGGGGAGCTGTTTTTT
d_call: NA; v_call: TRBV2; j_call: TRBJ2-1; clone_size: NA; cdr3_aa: CASKEGSANEQFF; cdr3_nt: TGTGCCAGCAAAGAGGGATCAGCCAATGAGCAGTTCTTC
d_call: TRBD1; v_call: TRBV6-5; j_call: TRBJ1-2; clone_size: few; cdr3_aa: CASSYGTGSGYTF; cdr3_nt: TGTGCCAGCAGTTACGGGACAGGGAGCGGCTACACCTTC
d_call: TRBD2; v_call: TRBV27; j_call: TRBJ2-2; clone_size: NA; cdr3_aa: CASSLPRTSGGTGELFF; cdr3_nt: TGTGCCAGCAGTTTACCGAGGACTAGCGGGGGCACCGGGGAGCTGTTTTTT
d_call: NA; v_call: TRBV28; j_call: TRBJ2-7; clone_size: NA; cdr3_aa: CASSPPVGVSSYEQYF; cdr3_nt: TGTGCCAGCAGTCCCCCGGTAGGGGTGAGCTCCTACGAGCAGTACTTC
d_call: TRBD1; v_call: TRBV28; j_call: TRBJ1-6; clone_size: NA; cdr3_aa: CASSRTGGSSPLHF; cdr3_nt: TGTGCCAGCAGTCGGACAGGGGGTTCCTCACCCCTCCACTTT
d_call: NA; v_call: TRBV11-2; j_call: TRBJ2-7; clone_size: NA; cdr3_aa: CASSSSGAVEQYF; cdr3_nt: TGTGCCAGCAGCTCCTCAGGGGCCGTTGAGCAGTACTTC
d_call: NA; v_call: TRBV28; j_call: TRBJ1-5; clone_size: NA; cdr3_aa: CASSTGEGGNQPQHF; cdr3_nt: TGTGCCAGCAGTACTGGAGAGGGAGGCAATCAGCCCCAGCATTTT
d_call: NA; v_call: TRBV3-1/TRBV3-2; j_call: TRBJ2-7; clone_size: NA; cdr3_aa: CASSQDRSKSEQYF; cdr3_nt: TGTGCCAGCAGCCAAGACAGGTCCAAGTCCGAGCAGTACTTC
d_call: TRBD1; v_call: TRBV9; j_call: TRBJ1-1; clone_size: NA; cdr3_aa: CASSVGGTENTEAFF; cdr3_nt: TGTGCCAGCAGCGTAGGAGGGACAGAGAACACTGAAGCTTTCTTT
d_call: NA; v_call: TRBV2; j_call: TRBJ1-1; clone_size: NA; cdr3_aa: CASSAWASTEAFF; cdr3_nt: TGTGCCAGCAGTGCGTGGGCCTCCACTGAAGCTTTCTTT
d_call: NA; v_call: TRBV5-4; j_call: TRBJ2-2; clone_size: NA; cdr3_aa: CASSKSYTGAGELFF; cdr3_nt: TGTGCCAGCAGCAAATCATACACAGGAGCCGGGGAGCTGTTTTTT
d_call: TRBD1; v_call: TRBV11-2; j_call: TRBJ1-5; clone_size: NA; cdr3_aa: CASSLGQGLRNQPQHF; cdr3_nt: TGTGCCAGCAGCTTAGGACAGGGTCTTCGGAATCAGCCCCAGCATTTT
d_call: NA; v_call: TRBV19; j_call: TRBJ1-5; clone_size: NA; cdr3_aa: CASSTGLTIDQPQHF; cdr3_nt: TGTGCCAGTAGCACCGGTTTAACCATTGATCAGCCCCAGCATTTT
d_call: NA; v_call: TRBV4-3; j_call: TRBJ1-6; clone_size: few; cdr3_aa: CASSQAIDLLNSPLHF; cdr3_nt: TGCGCCAGCAGCCAAGCGATTGATTTACTCAATTCACCCCTCCACTTT
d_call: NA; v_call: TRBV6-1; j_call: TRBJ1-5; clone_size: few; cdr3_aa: CASSETQGNQPQHF; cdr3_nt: TGTGCCAGCAGTGAAACCCAGGGGAATCAGCCCCAGCATTTT
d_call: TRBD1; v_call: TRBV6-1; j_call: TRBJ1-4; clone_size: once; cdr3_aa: CASSVGGQVLTFNEKLFF; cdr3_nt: TGTGCCAGCAGTGTGGGGGGACAGGTCCTTACGTTTAATGAAAAACTGTTTTTT
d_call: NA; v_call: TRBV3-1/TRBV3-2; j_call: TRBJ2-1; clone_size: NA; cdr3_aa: CASSQEFGVGLSEQFF; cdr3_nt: TGTGCCAGCAGCCAAGAATTCGGGGTCGGGTTAAGTGAGCAGTTCTTC